This T cell receptor beta chain was captured in a study of T cells after yellow fever vaccination. Looking at the study overall: Preparation of fractions with low cell numbers was performed using SMART-Seq v4 Ultra Low Input.

This clonotype has just a few counts. No antigen is known for it. V lost 9 bases, J lost 5 bases, and 7 bases lay in between. The CDR3 runs 11 residues. CDR1 KGHDR and CDR2 SFDVKD come from the germline V gene. Study-wide points: Booster samples showed a return of most primary-vaccination clones (approximately 96% CD4, around 85% CD8).

UMIs and a universal primer site were added when TCR cDNA was made by 5'RACE template switching. TCRdb fed the 5' RACE reads into MiXCR, producing one record per CDR3 protein. The data hold approximately 580,000 distinct CDR3 sequences, with roughly 17% observed a single time. The receptor was derived from a man between 18 and 35 years old who received the YFV17D yellow fever vaccine. V is TRBV24-1 and J is TRBJ2-1, with D uncertain. The sample consisted of PBMCs, taken 5 to 6 days after the first yellow fever vaccination. The CDR3 loop reads CATGRNNEQFF. CDR3 DNA sequence: TGTGCCACCGGACGGAACAATGAGCAGTTCTTC.